This is a list of T cell receptor beta chains from one sample in a study of blood T cell repertoires in COVID-19. Here immunoSEQ multiplex PCR was the method, and the copy in TCRdb shows in-frame clones only, minus some. Of about 200,000 clones in the sample, 70% to 90% were seen once. Material for sequencing was peripheral blood. The receptor set was obtained from a man in his fifties or sixties with acute or convalescent COVID-19. CDR3s include the opening cysteine and the closing phenylalanine or tryptophan. The D gene is left open where the match is weak. Size is omitted from some rows. Given values are once, few, many or a class for expanded clones.

V: TRBV19; D: .; size: .; J: TRBJ2-7; DNA: TGTGCCAGTAAGGCTCGGACTGGGGCCTACGAGCAGTACTTC; CDR3: CASKARTGAYEQYF
V: TRBV19; D: .; size: .; J: TRBJ2-2; DNA: TGTGCCAGTAGTATAGACAGGGGGAACACCGGGGAGCTGTTTTTT; CDR3: CASSIDRGNTGELFF
V: TRBV7-9; D: .; size: .; J: TRBJ1-1; DNA: TGTGCCAGCAGAGCCGGACAAGAAGCTTTCTTT; CDR3: CASRAGQEAFF
V: TRBV9; D: TRBD2; size: .; J: TRBJ2-3; DNA: TGTGCCAGCAGCTCGGGACTAGCGGGCGGGTGGGATACGCAGTATTTT; CDR3: CASSSGLAGGWDTQYF
V: TRBV27; D: TRBD2; size: .; J: TRBJ2-1; DNA: TGTGCCAGCAGTCGGTCCGACAGAGCGGGAGGTTACAATGAGCAGTTCTTC; CDR3: CASSRSDRAGGYNEQFF
V: TRBV19; D: .; size: .; J: TRBJ1-2; DNA: TGTGCCAGTAGTTACAGGGAAGGCGGCTACACCTTC; CDR3: CASSYREGGYTF
V: TRBV19; D: TRBD1; size: .; J: TRBJ1-5; DNA: TGTGCCAGTAGTATGATAGGGGGCGAGATGCGGCCCCAGCATTTT; CDR3: CASSMIGGEMRPQHF
V: TRBV5-1; D: TRBD2; size: .; J: TRBJ2-1; DNA: TGCGCCAGCACCTCTGTGGCTAGCGGTTACAATGAGCAGTTCTTC; CDR3: CASTSVASGYNEQFF
V: TRBV28; D: .; size: once; J: TRBJ2-7; DNA: TGTGCCAGCAGTAAGGGGGCCTACGAGCAGTACTTC; CDR3: CASSKGAYEQYF
V: TRBV18; D: .; size: .; J: TRBJ2-7; DNA: TGTGCCAGCTCAACTCGGGAGCTGAGCTCCTACGAGCAGTACTTC; CDR3: CASSTRELSSYEQYF
V: TRBV6-2/TRBV6-3; D: TRBD2; size: few; J: TRBJ2-1; DNA: TGTGCCAGCAGTTACTCAGGACTAGCGGGAGGTGGTGAGCAGTTCTTC; CDR3: CASSYSGLAGGGEQFF
V: TRBV6-5; D: TRBD1; size: .; J: TRBJ1-1; DNA: TGTGCCAGCAGTACCCGTGGACAGGGGATCACTGAAGCTTTCTTT; CDR3: CASSTRGQGITEAFF
V: TRBV18; D: TRBD1; size: .; J: TRBJ2-7; DNA: TGTGCCAGCTCACTCCGGGACAGGGGCGCCTACGAGCAGTACTTC; CDR3: CASSLRDRGAYEQYF
V: TRBV5-1; D: TRBD1; size: .; J: TRBJ1-2; DNA: TGCGCCAGCAGCTTGGGGACAGGGGGCGGTGGCTACACCTTC; CDR3: CASSLGTGGGGYTF
V: TRBV9; D: .; size: few; J: TRBJ2-7; DNA: TGTGCCAGCAGCGTAGTAGACTACGAGCAGTACTTC; CDR3: CASSVVDYEQYF
V: TRBV11-2; D: .; size: .; J: TRBJ2-3; DNA: TGTGCCAGCAGCTTAGATCGCGACTCCACAGATACGCAGTATTTT; CDR3: CASSLDRDSTDTQYF
V: TRBV12-3/TRBV12-4; D: .; size: .; J: TRBJ1-2; DNA: TGTGCCAGCAGTTTGAGGGTCGGTGGCTACACCTTC; CDR3: CASSLRVGGYTF
V: TRBV6-6; D: .; size: once; J: TRBJ2-7; DNA: TGTGCCAGCGCACCGGCAGGGGCAACCTACGAGCAGTACTTC; CDR3: CASAPAGATYEQYF
V: TRBV6-5; D: TRBD2; size: .; J: TRBJ2-1; DNA: TGTGCCGGGTCACCCGGGACTAGCGGGAGCGGTGAGCAGTTCTTC; CDR3: CAGSPGTSGSGEQFF
V: TRBV2; D: .; size: .; J: TRBJ2-7; DNA: TGTGCCAGCACCTATCTCAGGGGCCCTTCCTACGAGCAGTACTTC; CDR3: CASTYLRGPSYEQYF
V: TRBV9; D: .; size: .; J: TRBJ2-1; DNA: TGTGCCAGCAGCCCACCAGGCCCTTACAATGAGCAGTTCTTC; CDR3: CASSPPGPYNEQFF
V: TRBV5-4; D: TRBD1; size: .; J: TRBJ1-5; DNA: TGTGCCAGCAGCCGGTGGGGACAGGGGAAACAGCCCCAGCATTTT; CDR3: CASSRWGQGKQPQHF
V: TRBV12-3/TRBV12-4; D: TRBD1; size: .; J: TRBJ1-5; DNA: TGTGCCAGCAGTCCGGACAGGGACCAGCCCCAGCATTTT; CDR3: CASSPDRDQPQHF
V: TRBV5-1; D: TRBD2; size: once; J: TRBJ2-1; DNA: TGCGCCAGCAGCAGCCTAGCGGGAGGAGATGAGCAGTTCTTC; CDR3: CASSSLAGGDEQFF
V: TRBV21-1; D: .; size: .; J: TRBJ2-1; DNA: TGTGCCAGCAGCAAAGGAGGTGGATGGGAGGGATCTTACAATGAGCAGTTCTTC; CDR3: CASSKGGGWEGSYNEQFF
V: TRBV4-1; D: .; size: .; J: TRBJ2-5; DNA: TGCGCCAGCAGCCAGGGGGCGGGCAATTTACGAGAGACCCAGTACTTC; CDR3: CASSQGAGNLRETQYF
V: TRBV7-9; D: .; size: .; J: TRBJ1-6; DNA: TGTGCCAGCAGCTTAGGACAGGACAATTCACCCCTCCACTTT; CDR3: CASSLGQDNSPLHF
V: TRBV28; D: .; size: .; J: TRBJ2-1; DNA: TGTGCCAGCAGTACAACAGAGTACAATGAGCAGTTCTTC; CDR3: CASSTTEYNEQFF
V: TRBV10-1; D: TRBD1; size: .; J: TRBJ2-7; DNA: TGCGCCAGACGGGACAGGGTGTACTCCTACGAGCAGTACTTC; CDR3: CARRDRVYSYEQYF
V: TRBV2; D: TRBD2; size: .; J: TRBJ2-1; DNA: TGTGCCAGCAGTGAAACGACTAGCGGGATCAATGAGCAGTTCTTC; CDR3: CASSETTSGINEQFF
V: TRBV18; D: TRBD1; size: once; J: TRBJ2-3; DNA: TGTGCCAGCTCGTTCACCGGGACAGTGAGCACAGATACGCAGTATTTT; CDR3: CASSFTGTVSTDTQYF
V: TRBV28; D: .; size: .; J: TRBJ2-1; DNA: TGTGCCAGCAAAGTTCCAGACAATGAGCAGTTCTTC; CDR3: CASKVPDNEQFF
V: TRBV11-3; D: .; size: .; J: TRBJ2-1; DNA: TGTGCCAGCAGCCCCTCGGGCGGGCGGGCGTTTAGCTCCTACAATGAGCAGTTCTTC; CDR3: CASSPSGGRAFSSYNEQFF
V: TRBV3-1/TRBV3-2; D: .; size: once; J: TRBJ2-1; DNA: TGTGCCAGCAGCCAAGCTCGTGGGAGATATGAGCAGTTCTTC; CDR3: CASSQARGRYEQFF
V: TRBV5-1; D: TRBD2; size: .; J: TRBJ2-5; DNA: TGCGCCAGCAGGGCGACTAGCGGGAATTATGAGACCCAGTACTTC; CDR3: CASRATSGNYETQYF
V: TRBV4-2; D: TRBD2; size: once; J: TRBJ2-3; DNA: TGTGCCAGCAGCCAAGGGGGCGGGAGAACAGATACGCAGTATTTT; CDR3: CASSQGGGRTDTQYF
V: TRBV28; D: TRBD1; size: many; J: TRBJ2-7; DNA: TGTGCCAGCACCCTTAGGACAGGTTCGACCGGCGAGCAGTACTTC; CDR3: CASTLRTGSTGEQYF
V: TRBV11-1; D: .; size: .; J: TRBJ2-1; DNA: TGTGCCAGCAGCTTACGAGACTACAATGAGCAGTTCTTC; CDR3: CASSLRDYNEQFF
V: TRBV6-4; D: TRBD2; size: .; J: TRBJ2-2; DNA: TGTGCCAGCAGTGCTCGAGGTGGAGCGGGAGTGAACACCGGGGAGCTGTTTTTT; CDR3: CASSARGGAGVNTGELFF
V: TRBV7-2; D: .; size: .; J: TRBJ2-1; DNA: TGTGCCAGCAGCTTAGCCCAGGGGAGTGGGAACAATGAGCAGTTCTTC; CDR3: CASSLAQGSGNNEQFF
V: TRBV19; D: .; size: once; J: TRBJ2-1; DNA: TGTGCCAGTAGTAACCCGGGAGTTAAGAATGAGCAGTTCTTC; CDR3: CASSNPGVKNEQFF
V: TRBV6-1; D: TRBD1; size: .; J: TRBJ2-6; DNA: TGTGCCAGCAGTGAAGGACAGGGGACAGCTGGGGCCAACGTCCTGACTTTC; CDR3: CASSEGQGTAGANVLTF
V: TRBV27; D: TRBD2; size: .; J: TRBJ2-7; DNA: TGTGCCAGCAAAAAAGCGGGAGCCAGCGAGCAGTACTTC; CDR3: CASKKAGASEQYF
V: TRBV2; D: .; size: .; J: TRBJ1-5; DNA: TGTGCCAGCAGTGCGATAGGAACAGGAAATCAGCCCCAGCATTTT; CDR3: CASSAIGTGNQPQHF
V: TRBV7-8; D: TRBD2; size: .; J: TRBJ2-1; DNA: TGTGCCAGCGGGTCTAGCGGGAGGGCTAGTTCCTACAATGAGCAGTTCTTC; CDR3: CASGSSGRASSYNEQFF
V: TRBV28; D: .; size: .; J: TRBJ2-3; DNA: TGTGCCAGCAGTTCCCTGGATACGCAGTATTTT; CDR3: CASSSLDTQYF
V: TRBV27; D: .; size: .; J: TRBJ1-2; DNA: TGTGCCAGCAGTTTAACAGGGAACTATGGCTACACCTTC; CDR3: CASSLTGNYGYTF
V: TRBV5-6; D: .; size: .; J: TRBJ1-2; DNA: TGTGCCAGCAGCAAAACAGGGATTGGTGGCTACACCTTC; CDR3: CASSKTGIGGYTF
V: TRBV7-2; D: .; size: .; J: TRBJ2-3; DNA: TGTGCCAGCAGCTTTACAACTAACACAGATACGCAGTATTTT; CDR3: CASSFTTNTDTQYF
V: TRBV19; D: .; size: .; J: TRBJ2-2; DNA: TGTGCCAGTCGGCTAGTCGGCACCGGGGAGCTGTTTTTT; CDR3: CASRLVGTGELFF
V: TRBV7-2; D: TRBD2; size: once; J: TRBJ2-7; DNA: TGTGCCAGCAGCTTAGGAGCGGGAGGGCCCTACGAGCAGTACTTC; CDR3: CASSLGAGGPYEQYF
V: TRBV7-9; D: TRBD1; size: .; J: TRBJ2-3; DNA: TGTGCCAGCAGCTCCCGGGACAGGGTTGCAGATACGCAGTATTTT; CDR3: CASSSRDRVADTQYF
V: TRBV7-2; D: .; size: .; J: TRBJ2-4; DNA: TGTGCCAGCAGCCAGGGGGGTATGGCCAAAAACATTCAGTACTTC; CDR3: CASSQGGMAKNIQYF
V: TRBV11-2; D: .; size: once; J: TRBJ1-1; DNA: TGTGCCAGCAGCCTGAGACAGAACACTGAAGCTTTCTTT; CDR3: CASSLRQNTEAFF
V: TRBV19; D: .; size: .; J: TRBJ2-2; DNA: TGTGCCAGTAGTACTGGGCAGGGGGGTAACGGGGAGCTGTTTTTT; CDR3: CASSTGQGGNGELFF
V: TRBV14; D: .; size: .; J: TRBJ2-7; DNA: TGTGCCAGCAGCCCCAGCTTAACCGGGTTTGGCGAGCAGTACTTC; CDR3: CASSPSLTGFGEQYF
V: TRBV4-1; D: TRBD1; size: .; J: TRBJ1-6; DNA: TGCGCCAGCAGCTCCCGTCAGGGGGGTAATTCACCCCTCCACTTT; CDR3: CASSSRQGGNSPLHF